This paragraph reports one T cell receptor (beta chain). Its antigen is not known. Time point indicated: baseline, week 1 (first vaccination visit). Documented treatment: pre-vaccination baseline after standard-of-care therapy. Germline CDR1 SNHLY, CDR2 FYNNEI. The CDR3 totals 12 residues. Trimming shortened V by 3 bases and J by 3 bases, and 6 bases separated the two germline ends. Generated by immunoSEQ multiplex PCR, the TCRdb table keeps only in-frame clones and is missing some. The sample has roughly 19,000 clones; over 75% are singletons. This sample is part of a study of a mutant IDH1 vaccine in newly diagnosed glioma. Across the whole study: Of treated patients, approximately 62% were men and roughly 40% women, averaging roughly 37 years. Previous care, which was radiotherapy, temozolomide, or both, most often involved both.

Study-level findings and limits: It was approximately 92% of patients that developed vaccine-induced immune responses. Pseudoprogression apparently tracked independently of changes in top peripheral T cell clonotypes.

The material was PBMCs, obtained from a glioma patient treated with radiotherapy, temozolomide or both. The chain uses TRBV2 and TRBJ2-7; no clear D gene. The TCR comes from a man aged 40-49 years with glioma. The CDR3 is CASSEGFYEQYF. DNA for the CDR3: TGTGCCAGCAGTGAGGGGTTCTACGAGCAGTACTTC.